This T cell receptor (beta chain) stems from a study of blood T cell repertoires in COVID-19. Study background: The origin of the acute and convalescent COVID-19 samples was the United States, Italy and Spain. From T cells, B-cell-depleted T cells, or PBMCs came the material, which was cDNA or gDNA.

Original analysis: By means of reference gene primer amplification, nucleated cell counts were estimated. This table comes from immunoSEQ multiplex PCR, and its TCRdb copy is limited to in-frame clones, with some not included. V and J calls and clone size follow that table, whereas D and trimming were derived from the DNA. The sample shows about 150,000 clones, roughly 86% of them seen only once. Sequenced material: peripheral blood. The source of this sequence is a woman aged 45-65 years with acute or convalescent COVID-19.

The CDR3 nucleotides read TGTGCCAGCAGTGAAGCACTAGCGGGGGCAGATACGCAGTATTTT. Translating gives CASSEALAGADTQYF. This sequence joins TRBV6-1 and TRBJ2-3; 11 bases line up with TRBD2. The J segment lost 4 bases and the V segment lost 0 bases, leaving 0 bases of the junction unmatched. This CDR3 is built from 15 residues. CDR1 MNHNS and CDR2 SASEGT come from the germline V gene.